This T cell receptor (beta chain) was found in a study of T cells after yellow fever vaccination. Overall study results and limits: Contaminants from the bulk population, in the form of abundant clonotypes, could be found in FACS-sorted repertoires. The booster response re-showed most primary clones: about 96% CD4, roughly 91% CD8. Just a small share of clonotypes turned up in the CD4 compartment as well as the CD8 compartment.

V shed 7 bases, J shed 3 bases, and the junction held 7 bases outside the gene matches. The CDR3 length is 13 residues. From germline, CDR1 is DFQATT and CDR2 SNEGSKA (reference sequence). This clonotype has more than one count but fewer than ten. The antigen is unknown. Researchers made TCR cDNA using 5'RACE template switching, and this step added a universal primer site and UMIs. TCRdb passed the 5' RACE reads through MiXCR, listing each CDR3 protein once. The sample carries about 500,000 distinct CDR3 sequences, roughly 17% recorded once. The receptor's source is a man aged 18 to 35 who received the YFV17D yellow fever vaccine. This chain uses TRBV20-1 with TRBJ2-5; TRBD2 agrees at 8 bases. Sequencing used PBMCs, obtained about 5 days after the first yellow fever vaccination. CDR3 bases: TGCAGTGTTGTGGGGCGGGGGGAAGAGACCCAGTACTTC. It codes for CSVVGRGEETQYF.